The 6 T cell receptor beta chains given below trace back to one sample, sequenced in a study of T cell responses to AZD1222 COVID-19 vaccine. Repertoires were generated with immunoSEQ multiplex PCR, while TCRdb's copy carries only in-frame clones and drops some. The sample includes around 130,000 clones, around 85% seen only once; the top ten take approximately 8.5%. This specimen consisted of peripheral blood, obtained on day 0 of AZD1222 vaccination. Receptor source: an adult in good health.

This chain joins TRBV19 and TRBJ2-1; D not certain. V shed 7 bases and J shed 2 bases, with 24 bases lying between them. This CDR3 contains 18 residues. From germline, CDR1 is LNHDA and CDR2 SQIVND (reference sequence). The CDR3 DNA follows: TGTGCCAGTATGTCCCCCAAGGGCGGTCTGGAAGCCTACAATGAGCAGTTCTTC. Protein product: CASMSPKGGLEAYNEQFF. The variable domain in full, completed from reference TRBV19 and TRBJ2-1, reads DGGITQSPKYLFRKEGQNVTLSCEQNLNHDAMYWYRQDPGQGLRLIYYSQIVNDFQKGDIAEGYSVSREKKESFPLTVTSAQKNPTAFYLCASMSPKGGLEAYNEQFFGPGTRLTVL.

The rearrangement joins TRBV6-5 to TRBJ2-2; D is perhaps TRBD2 (6 bases). This CDR3 region has 14 residues. Germline V lookup: CDR1 MNHEY, CDR2 SVGAGI. With 4 bases removed from V and 5 bases from J, the gap between germline ends came to 11 bases. In DNA, the CDR3 is TGTGCCAGCAGTTCCCCGGGGAGGACCGGGGAGCTGTTTTTT. Its translation is CASSSPGRTGELFF.

The chain has TRBV11-1 and TRBJ2-2; a possible D gene is TRBD2 (6 bases). Trimming cost V 3 bases and J 4 bases, with 15 bases left between them. Germline V gives CDR1 SGHAT, CDR2 FQDESV (reference sequence). CDR3 length: 16 residues. This CDR3 reads CASSFDPGEATGELFF. The CDR3 nucleotides are TGTGCCAGCAGCTTTGACCCGGGGGAGGCCACCGGGGAGCTGTTTTTT.

J is TRBJ2-7 and V is TRBV5-4; 7 bases fit TRBD2. CDR3 length: 14 residues. Germline values: CDR1 SGHNT, CDR2 YYREEE (reference sequence). Losses at the gene ends were 2 bases for V and 3 bases for J; bases not matched to a gene: 5. CDR3 loop: CASSLETSYYEQYF. The DNA of the CDR3 is TGTGCCAGCAGCTTAGAGACTAGCTACTACGAGCAGTACTTC.

The rearrangement joins TRBV7-9 to TRBJ1-6, with D tentatively TRBD1 (5 bases). The germline CDR1 and CDR2 sequences are SEHNR and FQNEAQ (reference sequence). V was shortened by 1 base and J by 8 bases, with 12 bases between the two germline ends. The CDR3 runs 15 residues. CDR3 loop: CASSLVTGGDSPLHF. CDR3 nucleotides: TGTGCCAGCAGCTTAGTTACAGGAGGGGATTCACCCCTCCACTTT.

Comments on this clone: This sample includes further DNA sequences coding for the same CDR3. The chain employs TRBV7-3 and TRBJ2-3, with 11 bases identical to TRBD2. CDR1 SGHTA and CDR2 FQGTGA come from the germline V gene. The CDR3 totals 17 residues. V lost 1 base and J lost 5; bases outside the gene matches: 8. Here the CDR3 reads CASSLSGTSGSRDTQYF. The CDR3 DNA follows: TGTGCCAGCAGCTTAAGCGGGACTAGCGGAAGTAGAGATACGCAGTATTTT.